These 18 T cell receptor beta chains came from one sample sequenced in a study of blood T cell repertoires in COVID-19. The repertoire was sequenced with immunoSEQ multiplex PCR; TCRdb's copy has only in-frame clones and lacks some. The table shows 80,000 to 95,000 clones, with around 85% occurring only once. Sequences were obtained from peripheral blood. These receptors came from a human donor in a cohort sampled during active COVID-19.

The chain combines TRBV7-3 with TRBJ2-3; the D gene is possibly TRBD1 (6 bases). V lost 4 bases and J 2 bases, leaving 13 bases between the germline ends. The CDR3 is 15 residues long. The V gene's germline CDR1 is SGHTA and CDR2 FQGTGA. In DNA, the CDR3 is TGTGCCAGCAGCTCGGGACATACTGCCACAGATACGCAGTATTTT. Encoded protein: CASSSGHTATDTQYF.

This sequence joins TRBV6-5 and TRBJ2-7; D is unresolved. The germline V gene has CDR1 MNHEY and CDR2 SVGAGI. This CDR3 comprises 15 residues. The ends were cut back, 5 bases at V and 3 bases at J, with 17 bases in the middle. The CDR3 DNA reads TGTGCCAGCAGTCTAACCTCTACAGTAAGCTACGAGCAGTACTTC. As protein: CASSLTSTVSYEQYF.

The V and J genes are TRBV7-2 and TRBJ2-1; the match to TRBD2 covers 8 bases. V shed 5 bases, J shed 4 bases, and the junction held 7 bases outside the gene matches. Germline V gene data show CDR1 as SGHTA and CDR2 as FQGNSA. This CDR3 region has 15 residues. CDR3 sequence: CASSVSGSWYNEQFF. The CDR3 DNA sequence: TGTGCCAGCAGCGTAAGCGGGAGTTGGTACAATGAGCAGTTCTTC.

The rearrangement joins TRBV18 to TRBJ2-2, with TRBD2 as a possible D gene (6 bases). V lost 6 bases to trimming and J lost 5 bases, with 19 bases between them. The germline gives CDR1 KGHSH, CDR2 LQKENI. CDR3 length: 16 amino acids. CDR3 DNA: TGTGCCAGCTCCCTCCGGAGCGGAGGGGTAACCGGGGAGCTGTTTTTT. Translated: CASSLRSGGVTGELFF.

This clone was counted between two and nine times. The chain links TRBV4-3 to TRBJ2-7, with 7 bases aligning to TRBD2. Trimming took 4 bases from V and 2 from J; bases not matched to a gene: 8. CDR3 size: 15 residues. The germline V gene encodes CDR1 LGHNA and CDR2 YSLEER. The chain's CDR3 is CASSLYRDYAYEQYF. CDR3 nucleotide sequence: TGCGCCAGCAGCCTTTACCGGGACTATGCCTACGAGCAGTACTTC.

The chain has TRBV3-1 (or the pseudogene TRBV3-2) and TRBJ2-2; 11 positions agree with TRBD2. This CDR3 spans 17 amino acids. J gave up 2 bases and V 4 bases, and 6 bases lay outside the gene matches. The germline V gene encodes CDR1 LGHDT and CDR2 YNNKEL (reference sequence). CDR3 in DNA: TGTGCCAGCAGCCGGAGTCTAGCGGGGGGAAACACCGGGGAGCTGTTTTTT. Amino acid sequence: CASSRSLAGGNTGELFF.

The chain employs TRBV21-1 and TRBJ2-7; TRBD2, the D gene given by the table, was not confirmed from the DNA. TRBV21-1 is shown as a pseudogene. The CDR3 runs 12 residues. The CDR3 spells CASRTGAYEQYF. The CDR3 nucleotides read TGTGCCAGCAGGACGGGAGCCTACGAGCAGTACTTC.

The chain uses TRBV4-1 and TRBJ1-4, with D perhaps matching TRBD1 (5 bases). Germline values: CDR1 MGHRA, CDR2 YSYEKL. This CDR3 is built from 15 residues. The ends were cut back, 1 base at V and 4 bases at J, with 10 bases in the middle. The CDR3 loop reads CASSQAGHRNEKLFF. In DNA, the CDR3 is TGCGCCAGCAGCCAAGCAGGACACCGTAATGAAAAACTGTTTTTT.

This chain joins TRBV11-1 and TRBJ2-2; TRBD1 is a possible D gene (6 bases). This CDR3 contains 14 residues. CDR1 SGHAT and CDR2 FQDESV come from the germline V gene (reference sequence). V shed 5 bases and J shed 8 bases, with 15 bases lying between them. The CDR3 spells CASSRNRVPGELFF. DNA for the CDR3: TGTGCCAGCAGCCGCAACAGGGTGCCAGGGGAGCTGTTTTTT.

The chain employs TRBV4-2 and TRBJ2-2, with a weak D call TRBD2 (6 bases). V lost 8 bases, J lost 2 bases, and 9 bases lay in between. Germline CDR1 and CDR2: LGHNA and YNFKEQ. CDR3 length: 13 amino acids. CDR3 protein: CASRGRNTGELFF. CDR3 DNA: TGTGCCAGCCGGGGGAGAAACACCGGGGAGCTGTTTTTT.

This clone was detected once. The V gene is TRBV5-8, the J gene TRBJ2-1, with D possibly being TRBD2 (5 bases). This CDR3 contains 17 residues. The V and J ends lost 0 bases and 1 base respectively, with 14 bases between them. Germline V lookup: CDR1 SGHTS, CDR2 YDEGEE. The CDR3 DNA sequence: TGTGCCAGCAGCTTGGCTATCGGGGTCGGGTCCTACAATGAGCAGTTCTTC. Protein sequence: CASSLAIGVGSYNEQFF.

The rearrangement uses TRBV10-1 and TRBJ2-3; possibly TRBD2 for D (5 bases). Looked up from germline, CDR1 is WNHNN and CDR2 is SYGVQD (reference sequence). The ends were cut back, 6 bases at V and 3 bases at J, with 13 bases in the middle. The length of the CDR3 is 14 residues. The CDR3 DNA reads as TGCGCCAGCAGCTCTGATAGAGGGACAGATACGCAGTATTTT. Its translation: CASSSDRGTDTQYF.

The chain carries TRBV30 and TRBJ2-1; weak D call: TRBD2 (6 bases). V was trimmed by 2 bases and J by 6 bases, leaving 14 bases between them. The germline CDR1 and CDR2 sequences are GTSNPN and SVGIG (reference sequence). The CDR3 sequence is 14 residues long. DNA for the CDR3: TGTGCCTGGAGTCCCCCGACTAGGGTCAATGAGCAGTTCTTC. It encodes CAWSPPTRVNEQFF.

The chain employs TRBV7-3 and TRBJ2-1, with TRBD2 identical over 7 bases. This CDR3 is built from 16 residues. With 2 bases clipped from V and 5 bases from J, the junction kept 9 bases outside the gene matches. In germline, CDR1 is SGHTA, CDR2 FQGTGA. CDR3 loop: CASSLELVGGDNEQFF. The CDR3 region has the DNA TGTGCCAGCAGCTTAGAATTGGTTGGGGGGGACAATGAGCAGTTCTTC.

This clone counts as medium-sized. This chain connects TRBV7-9 to TRBJ1-2; 9 bases are shared with TRBD1. V lost 3 bases to trimming and J lost 8 bases; unmatched junction nucleotides: 13. Germline CDR1 is SEHNR and CDR2 is FQNEAQ (reference sequence). The CDR3 has 16 residues. CDR3 loop: CASSFSPGQGSVGYTF. CDR3 sequence (DNA): TGTGCCAGCAGCTTCTCTCCGGGACAGGGATCAGTAGGCTACACCTTC.

This sequence joins TRBV28 and TRBJ1-2, with TRBD1 matching 8 bases. Germline CDR1 is MDHEN and CDR2 is SYDVKM. J was trimmed by 4 bases and V by 6 bases; bases with no gene match: 10. CDR3 length: 15 residues. The CDR3 loop is CASRLGTGQRYGYTF. DNA of the CDR3: TGTGCCAGCAGACTCGGGACAGGCCAACGCTATGGCTACACCTTC.

Concerning this clone itself: Other DNA sequences of this sample code for an identical CDR3. The gene calls are TRBV2 and TRBJ2-7; TRBD2 aligns across 7 bases. After removal of 3 bases from V and 3 bases from J, the junction contained 5 bases not matched to a gene. The V gene's germline CDR1 is SNHLY and CDR2 FYNNEI. The CDR3 has 14 residues. The CDR3 nucleotides are TGTGCCAGCAGTGAGCCTGGGGAGGGCTACGAGCAGTACTTC. Protein sequence: CASSEPGEGYEQYF. The whole variable domain, remainder taken from reference TRBV2 and TRBJ2-7, is EPEVTQTPSHQVTQMGQEVILRCVPISNHLYFYWYRQILGQKVEFLVSFYNNEISEKSEIFDDQFSVERPDGSNFTLKIRSTKLEDSAMYFCASSEPGEGYEQYFGPGTRLTVT.

This chain uses TRBV19 with TRBJ2-5; D is unresolved. Germline V CDR1 and CDR2: LNHDA, SQIVND (reference sequence). V lost 7 bases and J 5 bases, leaving 14 bases between the germline ends. This CDR3 spans 13 amino acids. CDR3 protein: CASTHDQRETQYF. In DNA, the CDR3 is TGTGCCAGTACTCACGATCAGAGGGAGACCCAGTACTTC.